These 9 T cell receptor beta chains were sequenced from one sample in a study of T-cell reconstitution after alpha-beta-depleted transplantation in children. Unique molecular identifiers tagged the TCRbeta library. TCRdb fed the PCR reads into MiXCR, producing one record per CDR3 protein. Of around 100,000 distinct CDR3 sequences listed, about 9.3% are singletons. The sample consisted of PBMCs, taken before TCRalphabeta/CD19-depleted stem cell transplant. These receptors all come from a boy aged 2 to 10 with acute lymphoblastic leukemia, due to receive a stem cell transplant.

This clonotype has only a few counts. The CDR3 coding sequence is TGTGCCAGCAGTTTAGTCGGGGGACGCAGGGTCTCCTACGAGCAGTACTTC. Encoded protein: CASSLVGGRRVSYEQYF. This sequence joins TRBV12-3 or TRBV12-4 and TRBJ2-7, with a possible D match to TRBD2 (6 bases). This CDR3 has 17 amino acids. The V gene lost 1 base and the J gene lost 0 bases, with 16 bases spanning the gap.

This clonotype appeared a few times. The gene calls are TRBV27 and TRBJ2-1; TRBD2 matches 12 bases. CDR3 length equals 15 residues. CDR1 MNHEY and CDR2 SMNVEV come from the germline V gene (reference sequence). V was clipped by 7 bases and J by 6 bases; unmatched bases: 7. In DNA form, the CDR3 reads TGTGCCAGCATTAAAATGGGACTAGCGGGCAATGAGCAGTTCTTC. Translating gives CASIKMGLAGNEQFF.

This clonotype was detected only a few times. V gene TRBV6-5 combines with J gene TRBJ2-5; D may be TRBD1 or TRBD2 (6 bases each). Germline lookup yields CDR1 MNHEY and CDR2 SVGAGI. The V end lost 5 bases, the J end lost 5 bases, and 18 bases lay between the germline ends. The CDR3 contains 15 residues. CDR3: CASSNPIGGLETQYF. CDR3 in DNA: TGTGCCAGCAGTAACCCGATCGGGGGCCTGGAGACCCAGTACTTC.

The table lists this clonotype with a few counts. The V gene is TRBV20-1, the J gene TRBJ2-1; no definite D call. Germline CDR1 reads DFQATT; CDR2 reads SNEGSKA (reference sequence). The CDR3 consists of 12 residues. V was cut by 1 base and J by 6 bases, with 7 bases left in between. CDR3 residues: CSARVRGNEQFF. As DNA, the CDR3 is TGCAGTGCTAGAGTTAGAGGCAATGAGCAGTTCTTC.

Of note for this clonotype: This may come from a read error, since a much larger clone is one base off. The V gene is TRBV20-1, the J gene TRBJ1-2; tentatively, D is TRBD1 (5 bases). V dropped 7 bases and J dropped 2 bases, with 17 bases sitting between them. CDR1 and CDR2 (germline): DFQATT, SNEGSKA (reference sequence). The CDR3 extends over 14 amino acids. The CDR3 here is CSGSIKGMNYGYTF. The DNA for the CDR3 is TGCAGTGGTAGTATTAAGGGGATGAACTATGGCTACACCTTC.

This clonotype was recorded at least ten times. The rearrangement joins TRBV12-3 or TRBV12-4 to TRBJ1-1; D uncertain. Trimming removed 6 bases from V and 7 bases from J, with 9 bases in between. This CDR3 spans 11 amino acids. CDR3 coding DNA: TGTGCCAGCAGCCACGCAGGTGAAGCTTTCTTT. It encodes CASSHAGEAFF.

The sample holds many counts of this clonotype. J is TRBJ2-7 and V is TRBV12-3 or TRBV12-4, with unresolved D. V was trimmed by 1 base and J by 9 bases, leaving 7 bases between them. This CDR3 is 11 amino acids long. CDR3 sequence: CASSLGPLQYF. Here the CDR3 DNA reads TGTGCCAGCAGTTTAGGGCCACTGCAGTACTTC.

The chain is built from TRBV10-3 and TRBJ2-3; D gene unclear. CDR1 is ENHRY, CDR2 SYGVKD, per germline. The CDR3 covers 14 residues. The V and J ends lost 3 bases and 1 base respectively, with 8 bases between them. CDR3 nucleotides: TGTGCCATCAGTGACACCTCAGGCACAGATACGCAGTATTTT. It is translated as CAISDTSGTDTQYF.

This clonotype appeared a few times. V gene TRBV6-6 combines with J gene TRBJ2-7; possible D gene TRBD1, 6 bases. Germline V gene sequence: CDR1 MNHNY, CDR2 SVGAGI (reference sequence). This CDR3 region has 13 residues. Trimming left V 2 bases short and J 4 bases short, with 9 bases between. DNA for the CDR3: TGTGCCAGCAGTTACGACAGGTTTTACGAGCAGTACTTC. Translating gives CASSYDRFYEQYF.